A single sample is the source of the 17 T cell receptor beta chains below, sequenced in a study of CD8 T cells in ankylosing spondylitis (dated by TCRdb to the late 2010s). Library method: 5' RACE. Sequenced using an Illumina HiSeq 2500. TCRdb cleaned the public reads at Q25 with fastp, built clones with MiXCR and kept in-frame beta chains. Rows merge per CDR3 protein into single entries with the most common DNA and genes. This sample holds about 240,000 distinct CDR3 sequences; roughly a tenth were observed only once. Under 8% of the sample is in the top ten clones. Material: blood, either unsorted or a sorted T cell fraction (not recorded which). The receptors shown here come from a male donor with ankylosing spondylitis or in good health (not recorded which).

V gene TRBV30 combines with J gene TRBJ1-5; D is possibly TRBD1 (5 bases). CDR1 and CDR2 (germline): GTSNPN, SVGIG (reference sequence). V lost 2 bases and J 7 bases, leaving 18 bases between the germline ends. This CDR3 comprises 15 residues. This CDR3 is CAWSPPGTTLQPQHF. For the CDR3, the DNA is TGTGCCTGGAGTCCTCCTGGGACGACGCTCCAGCCCCAGCATTTT.

This clonotype appeared many times. V usage is TRBV12-3 or TRBV12-4 and J usage is TRBJ1-3; 9 bases agree with TRBD1. The J segment lost 5 bases and the V segment lost 6 bases, leaving 5 bases of the junction unmatched. This CDR3 has 14 residues. CDR3 DNA: TGTGCCAGCAGCCGGGGACAGGGAAGAAACACCATATATTTT. It yields the protein CASSRGQGRNTIYF.

This clonotype was counted at least ten times. The chain joins TRBV5-1 to TRBJ2-7; 8 nucleotides agree with TRBD1. CDR3 length equals 14 residues. The trim removed 4 bases at V and 4 bases at J, leaving 7 bases unmatched. Germline lookup yields CDR1 SGHRS and CDR2 YFSETQ. As DNA, the CDR3 is TGCGCCAGCAGCGACGACAGGGGAGGTTACGAGCAGTACTTC. It translates to CASSDDRGGYEQYF.

This clonotype has a count of ten or more. The chain combines TRBV20-1 with TRBJ1-1; 10 bases agree with TRBD1. Germline trimming cut 0 bases from V and 7 bases from J; bases unmatched to any gene: 5. The length of the CDR3 is 14 residues. The germline V gene encodes CDR1 DFQATT and CDR2 SNEGSKA (reference sequence). This chain's CDR3 is CSARDRQGAIEAFF. The CDR3 nucleotides are TGCAGTGCTAGAGATAGACAGGGGGCTATTGAAGCTTTCTTT.

This clonotype was counted a few times. The genes are TRBV28 and TRBJ2-7; no firm D call. The V and J ends lost 6 bases and 7 bases respectively, with 13 bases between them. CDR1 and CDR2 (germline): MDHEN, SYDVKM. CDR3 length: 12 amino acids. The DNA for the CDR3 is TGTGCCAGCAGGTTGGATACTCGAGAGCAGTACTTC. This encodes CASRLDTREQYF.

This clonotype was seen at least ten times. This chain links TRBV12-3 or TRBV12-4 with TRBJ2-3; 8 nucleotides agree with TRBD2. With 3 bases clipped from V and 1 base from J, the junction kept 3 bases outside the gene matches. CDR3 size: 15 residues. The CDR3 protein is CASSFGRGGTDTQYF. CDR3 bases: TGTGCCAGCAGTTTTGGGCGGGGGGGCACAGATACGCAGTATTTT.

This clonotype was counted at least ten times. The chain recombines TRBV29-1 with TRBJ2-3; weak D call: TRBD1 (5 bases). CDR3 length: 16 residues. Germline V gives CDR1 SQVTM, CDR2 ANQGSEA. V gave up 4 bases and J gave up 1 base, with 18 bases separating them. Written as DNA, the CDR3 is TGCAGCGTTGTCCATCGTAGGGGCCGCGGCACAGATACGCAGTATTTT. Protein sequence: CSVVHRRGRGTDTQYF.

This clonotype was detected many times. The chain joins TRBV6-5 to TRBJ1-4, with D maybe TRBD1 (5 bases). The germline V gene encodes CDR1 MNHEY and CDR2 SVGAGI. Trimming pared 3 bases from V and 14 bases from J, leaving 16 bases between. This CDR3 is 13 amino acids long. CDR3 DNA sequence: TGTGCCAGCAGTTATTCGGGGGTCTCGGCGCTGTTTTTT. Its protein product is CASSYSGVSALFF.

This clonotype appeared many times. V is TRBV28 and J is TRBJ2-7, with D hard to call. The CDR3 loop spans 15 amino acids. The V gene's germline CDR1 is MDHEN and CDR2 SYDVKM. V gave up 6 bases and J gave up 2 bases, with 17 bases separating them. DNA for the CDR3: TGTGCCAGCAGATCTCCATGGGTGTCAACCTACGAGCAGTACTTC. Its translation is CASRSPWVSTYEQYF.

This clonotype was recorded at least ten times. The J gene is TRBJ1-1, the V gene TRBV29-1; maybe TRBD1 (5 bases). V shed 6 bases and J shed 1 base, with 12 bases lying between them. The CDR3 is 13 residues long. Germline V gene lookup returns CDR1 SQVTM and CDR2 ANQGSEA. CDR3 nucleotides: TGCAGCGTCTTTGGGACGGCGAACACTGAAGCTTTCTTT. Encoded protein: CSVFGTANTEAFF.

This clonotype was seen many times. The CDR3, as DNA: TGCAGCACCCGGAGGGAAACAGATACGCAGTATTTT. It encodes CSTRRETDTQYF. The genes are TRBV29-1 and TRBJ2-3; a possible D gene is TRBD2 (6 bases). Germline V gives CDR1 SQVTM, CDR2 ANQGSEA. CDR3 length: 12 residues. V lost 8 bases and J lost 3, with 12 bases in between.

V is TRBV12-3 or TRBV12-4 and J is TRBJ2-7, with 9 bases fitting TRBD2. V lost 1 base to trimming and J lost 7 bases; unmatched junction nucleotides: 11. This CDR3 region has 16 residues. The CDR3 nucleotides are TGTGCCAGCAGTTTAGGAGCGGGAGGTCCTCTAGAAGAGCAGTACTTC. This codes for CASSLGAGGPLEEQYF.

In its sample, this clonotype was seen many times. The chain employs TRBV7-7 and TRBJ2-7; D not certain. CDR1 is SSHAT and CDR2 is FNYEAQ in the germline V gene (reference sequence). The CDR3 contains 16 residues. Trimming removed 7 bases at V and 0 bases at J, with 19 bases between. CDR3 in DNA: TGTGCCAGCAACGGAATCGACACATCGAGCTCCTACGAGCAGTACTTC. Translating gives CASNGIDTSSSYEQYF.

V is TRBV7-8 and J is TRBJ2-7, with a tentative D call TRBD2 (6 bases). The V and J ends lost 5 bases and 0 bases respectively, with 11 bases between them. There are 14 residues in the CDR3. Germline lookup yields CDR1 SGHVS and CDR2 FQNEAQ. The CDR3 protein is CASSEPSVSYEQYF. In nucleotides, the CDR3 is TGTGCCAGCAGCGAGCCTAGCGTCTCCTACGAGCAGTACTTC.

This clonotype was counted many times. V usage is TRBV12-3 or TRBV12-4 and J usage is TRBJ1-2; 8 bases map to TRBD1. V lost 6 bases and J lost 3; bases outside the gene matches: 6. The CDR3 covers 14 residues. The CDR3 spells CASREDREDYGYTF. CDR3 coding DNA: TGTGCCAGCAGGGAGGACAGGGAAGACTATGGCTACACCTTC.

This clonotype came up many times. The chain couples TRBV20-1 to TRBJ2-1; tentatively, D is TRBD2 (6 bases). Trimming cost V 5 bases and J 3 bases, with 14 bases left between them. There are 14 residues in the CDR3. CDR1 is DFQATT and CDR2 is SNEGSKA in the germline V gene (reference sequence). This CDR3 reads CSAPEWEDYNEQFF. The CDR3 DNA is TGCAGTGCTCCAGAATGGGAGGACTACAATGAGCAGTTCTTC.

This clonotype was detected many times. V is TRBV12-3 or TRBV12-4 and J is TRBJ1-1, with D perhaps TRBD1 (5 bases). The CDR3 is 14 amino acids. The V gene lost 7 bases and the J gene lost 2 bases, with 14 bases spanning the gap. The CDR3 nucleotides read TGTGCCAGCACCCTTCTCAGGGTCAACACTGAAGCTTTCTTT. This sequence encodes CASTLLRVNTEAFF.